A selection of T cell receptor beta chains follows, all from one sample in a study of cytomegalovirus exposure and HLA in healthy donors. TCRdb keeps only in-frame clones here, not all; method: immunoSEQ multiplex PCR. The sample has 90,000 to 100,000 clones; roughly 87% are singletons. Sequenced sample: PBMCs. These receptors all come from a man aged 18 to 29 in good health and CMV-seropositive. The CDR3 runs from the conserved cysteine through the conserved F or W. A D gene is named only where the DNA matches it firmly. Size tells how often a clone was seen (once, few, many) or the class of an expanded clone, and some rows leave it out.

d_call,v_call,j_call,clone_size,cdr3_nt,cdr3_aa
TRBD2,TRBV27,TRBJ2-1,.,TGTGCCAGCAGTTTTGGAGCGGGGCGAGGGCAGTTCTTC,CASSFGAGRGQFF
TRBD1,TRBV7-6,TRBJ2-7,.,TGTGCCAGCAGCTTAGCGTATGCTGACAGGAGACAGGGAATTATGTACGAGCAGTACTTC,CASSLAYADRRQGIMYEQYF
.,TRBV12-2,TRBJ2-7,.,TGTGCAAGTCGCTTAGCGTACTGCCCCCGACAGGGGTCACCCTACGAGCAGTACTTC,CASRLAYCPRQGSPYEQYF
TRBD1,TRBV6-5,TRBJ2-3,.,TGTGCCAGCAGTTACTCGGGCAGGGGGCCGAATACGCAGTATTTT,CASSYSGRGPNTQYF
TRBD2,TRBV7-3,TRBJ2-3,.,TGTGCCAGCAGCTCCAGCCCGGGACTAGCTGGAGATACGCAGTATTTT,CASSSSPGLAGDTQYF
TRBD1,TRBV15,TRBJ2-3,.,TGTGCCACCAGCAGAGATCCAGGGGGTACGCAGTATTTT,CATSRDPGGTQYF
.,TRBV6-6,TRBJ2-4,.,TGTGCCAGCACCTCGACTAGAGTTGAGGACATTCAGTACTTC,CASTSTRVEDIQYF
.,TRBV9,TRBJ2-1,.,TGTGCCAGCAGCGTAGCTGTGGACTTTTACAATGAGCAGTTCTTC,CASSVAVDFYNEQFF
TRBD2,TRBV5-4,TRBJ2-3,.,TGTGCCAGCAGCCCGGGAGGGACACTAAGACTCACAGATACGCAGTATTTT,CASSPGGTLRLTDTQYF
TRBD2,TRBV6-6,TRBJ2-1,.,TGTGCCAGCAGTTACCCGAGGACTAGCGGATCAAATGAGCAGTTCTTC,CASSYPRTSGSNEQFF
.,TRBV5-6,TRBJ1-3,.,TGTGCCAGCAGCTTTTACAGTCCTTTCTCTGGAAACACCATATATTTT,CASSFYSPFSGNTIYF
.,TRBV9,TRBJ2-7,.,TGTGCCAGCAGCGTGCGACAGGATTTCTACGAGCAGTACTTC,CASSVRQDFYEQYF
TRBD1,TRBV7-2,TRBJ1-5,.,TGTGCCAGCAGCGCAACGACAGGGGGTGGCAATCAGCCCCAGCATTTT,CASSATTGGGNQPQHF
.,TRBV7-9,TRBJ2-3,.,TGTGCCAGCAGCGCGGGACTCAACACAGATACGCAGTATTTT,CASSAGLNTDTQYF
.,TRBV15,TRBJ2-1,.,TGTGCCACCAGCAGGACTCGGAAGGAGAATGAGCAGTTCTTC,CATSRTRKENEQFF
.,TRBV18,TRBJ2-3,few,TGTGCCAGCTCGCCGATCGGTGGCGGGGGCACAGATACGCAGTATTTT,CASSPIGGGGTDTQYF
TRBD2,TRBV19,TRBJ2-1,.,TGTGCCAGTAGGACCCCGGGACTAGCGGCTTCTGAGCAGTTCTTC,CASRTPGLAASEQFF
TRBD2,TRBV5-1,TRBJ2-1,.,TGCGCCAGCAGCTTGATAGCGGGGGGGCCCAATGAGCAGTTCTTC,CASSLIAGGPNEQFF
TRBD1,TRBV6-1,TRBJ2-5,.,TGTGCCAGCAGAGAGGGACAGGGGGCTCTTGAGACCCAGTACTTC,CASREGQGALETQYF
TRBD2,TRBV29-1,TRBJ2-1,.,TGCAGCGTTGAGTACGACGCGACTAGCCGCGGCACTGAGCAGTTCTTC,CSVEYDATSRGTEQFF
.,TRBV2,TRBJ1-1,.,TGTGCCAGCAGGGAGCAAGTATATTACACTGAAGCTTTCTTT,CASREQVYYTEAFF
.,TRBV5-1,TRBJ2-3,.,TGCGCCAGCAGCTACGGGACTAGCACAGATACGCAGTATTTT,CASSYGTSTDTQYF
TRBD1,TRBV15,TRBJ1-2,medium-sized,TGTGCCACCAGCCAACTCTCACAGGGGGAGGACTATGGCTACACCTTC,CATSQLSQGEDYGYTF
TRBD2,TRBV6-5,TRBJ2-2,.,TGTGCCAGCAGACTAGCGGGAGATAAAACCGGGGAGCTGTTTTTT,CASRLAGDKTGELFF
TRBD1,TRBV6-5,TRBJ2-7,.,TGTGCCAGCAGTTACTCGGGGGACAGCCTTCTCTACGAGCAGTACTTC,CASSYSGDSLLYEQYF
.,TRBV11-3,TRBJ2-3,.,TGTGCCAGCAGCTTAGAGCAGGGGTTAGTCACAGATACGCAGTATTTT,CASSLEQGLVTDTQYF
.,TRBV2,TRBJ2-3,few,TGTGCCAGCAGCCTAGGAGTTGCGGCAGATACGCAGTATTTT,CASSLGVAADTQYF
.,TRBV7-3,TRBJ2-1,.,TGTGCCAGCAGCAGGACAGATTACAATGAGCAGTTCTTC,CASSRTDYNEQFF
TRBD2,TRBV9,TRBJ2-3,.,TGTGCCAGCAGCGTAGCTATTAGTTGGGAGGGGATTGAAGATACGCAGTATTTT,CASSVAISWEGIEDTQYF
.,TRBV29-1,TRBJ2-2,.,TGCAGCGTCAGGGGGGCCACCGGGGAGCTGTTTTTT,CSVRGATGELFF
TRBD1,TRBV5-1,TRBJ2-2,few,TGCGCCAGCAGCTTGGGACAGGGGGGTACCGGGGAGCTGTTTTTT,CASSLGQGGTGELFF
.,TRBV4-2,TRBJ2-7,.,TGTGCCAGCAGCCAAGATCTCACAGGCTCCTACGAGCAGTACTTC,CASSQDLTGSYEQYF
.,TRBV5-6,TRBJ1-2,.,TGTGCCAGCAGCTCGGGGGGGGGACGGAGATATGGCTACACCTTC,CASSSGGGRRYGYTF
TRBD1,TRBV27,TRBJ2-7,.,TGTGCCAGCAGTGGGGGACAGGGGGTGAGCTCCTACGAGCAGTACTTC,CASSGGQGVSSYEQYF
TRBD2,TRBV7-9,TRBJ2-3,.,TGTGCCAGCAGCTTATTTTTCGGGCTAGCGGGGGACACAGATACGCAGTATTTT,CASSLFFGLAGDTDTQYF
.,TRBV29-1,TRBJ1-2,.,TGCAGCGTTAGACACTTCAGCAACCTAAACTATGGCTACACCTTC,CSVRHFSNLNYGYTF
.,TRBV28,TRBJ1-5,.,TGTGCCAGCAGTTTAGGGGGCTGGGCAGGGGATCAGCCCCAGCATTTT,CASSLGGWAGDQPQHF
.,TRBV19,TRBJ2-5,.,TGTGCCAGTAACAGGGACCCCCAAGAGACCCAGTACTTC,CASNRDPQETQYF
.,TRBV5-6,TRBJ1-1,.,TGTGCCAGCAGCCCAGCAGACAGGTCTGAAGCTTTCTTT,CASSPADRSEAFF
TRBD2,TRBV5-1,TRBJ2-3,.,TGCGCCAGCAGCTCCAGCGGGAGGTTAGGAGATACGCAGTATTTT,CASSSSGRLGDTQYF
TRBD2,TRBV7-6,TRBJ2-3,.,TGTGCCAGCAGCTTATTTGAGCGGGGCAATACAGATACGCAGTATTTT,CASSLFERGNTDTQYF
TRBD1,TRBV28,TRBJ2-1,.,TGTGCCAGCAGAGACAGGGTCTCCTACAATGAGCAGTTCTTC,CASRDRVSYNEQFF